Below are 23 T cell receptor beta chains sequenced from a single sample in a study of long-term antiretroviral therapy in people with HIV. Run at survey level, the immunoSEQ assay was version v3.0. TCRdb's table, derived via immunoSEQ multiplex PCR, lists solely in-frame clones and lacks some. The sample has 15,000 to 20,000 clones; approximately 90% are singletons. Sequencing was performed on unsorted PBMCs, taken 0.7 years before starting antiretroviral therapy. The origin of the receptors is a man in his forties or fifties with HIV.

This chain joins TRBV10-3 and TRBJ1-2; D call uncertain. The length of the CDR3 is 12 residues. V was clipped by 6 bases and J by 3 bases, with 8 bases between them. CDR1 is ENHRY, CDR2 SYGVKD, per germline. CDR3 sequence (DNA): TGTGCCATCAGGGGGAGTGACTATGGCTACACCTTC. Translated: CAIRGSDYGYTF.

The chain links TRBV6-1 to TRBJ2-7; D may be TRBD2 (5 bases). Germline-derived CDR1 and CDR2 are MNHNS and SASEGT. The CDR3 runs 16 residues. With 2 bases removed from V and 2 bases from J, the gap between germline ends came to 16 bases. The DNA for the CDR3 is TGTGCCAGCAGTGAACTGGCCGGGAATCCTCCCTACGAGCAGTACTTC. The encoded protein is CASSELAGNPPYEQYF.

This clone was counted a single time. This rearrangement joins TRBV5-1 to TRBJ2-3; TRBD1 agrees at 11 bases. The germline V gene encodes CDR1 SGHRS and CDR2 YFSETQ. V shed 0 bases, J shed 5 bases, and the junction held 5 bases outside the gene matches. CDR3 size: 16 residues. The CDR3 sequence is CASSLGGQGAGDTQYF. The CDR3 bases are TGCGCCAGCAGCTTGGGCGGACAGGGGGCGGGAGATACGCAGTATTTT.

CDR3 sequence reads: CSVERNSGSSEQFF. CDR3 nucleotides: TGCAGCGTTGAAAGAAATAGCGGGAGTAGTGAGCAGTTCTTC. The chain recombines TRBV29-1 with TRBJ2-1; 9 bases align to TRBD2. The CDR3 has 14 amino acids. V gave up 2 bases and J gave up 9 bases; unmatched junction bases: 8. Germline V gene lookup returns CDR1 SQVTM and CDR2 ANQGSEA.

This chain's CDR3 is CASSWDRWVGNEQFF. DNA of the CDR3: TGTGCCAGCAGTTGGGACAGGTGGGTGGGGAATGAGCAGTTCTTC. The chain combines TRBV27 with TRBJ2-1, with TRBD1 identical over 8 bases. The CDR3 loop spans 15 amino acids. After removal of 4 bases from V and 7 bases from J, the junction contained 9 bases not matched to a gene. Germline V gene data show CDR1 as MNHEY and CDR2 as SMNVEV (reference sequence).

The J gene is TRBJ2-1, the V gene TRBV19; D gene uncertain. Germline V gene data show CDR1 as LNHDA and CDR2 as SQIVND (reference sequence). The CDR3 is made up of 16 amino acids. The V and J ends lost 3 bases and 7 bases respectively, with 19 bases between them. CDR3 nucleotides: TGTGCCAGTAGTATCTTTTCGGGTATGCCTTCAAATGAGCAGTTCTTC. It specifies CASSIFSGMPSNEQFF.

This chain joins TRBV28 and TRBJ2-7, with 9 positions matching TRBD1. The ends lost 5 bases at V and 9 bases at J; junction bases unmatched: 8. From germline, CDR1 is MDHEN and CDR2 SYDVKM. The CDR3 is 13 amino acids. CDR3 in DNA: TGTGCCAGCAGTAGGACAGGGGCCGGGGGGCAGTACTTC. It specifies CASSRTGAGGQYF.

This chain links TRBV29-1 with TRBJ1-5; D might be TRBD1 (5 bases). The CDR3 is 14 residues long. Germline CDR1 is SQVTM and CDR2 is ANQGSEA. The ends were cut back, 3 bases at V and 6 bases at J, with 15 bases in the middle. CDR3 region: CSVEAGGAGQPQHF. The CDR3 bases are TGCAGCGTTGAGGCTGGAGGGGCAGGTCAGCCCCAGCATTTT.

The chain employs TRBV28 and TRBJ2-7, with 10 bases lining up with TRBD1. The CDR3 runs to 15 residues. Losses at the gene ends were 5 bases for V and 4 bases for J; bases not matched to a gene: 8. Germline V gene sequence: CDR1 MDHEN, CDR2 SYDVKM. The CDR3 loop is CASSPVGDRGYEQYF. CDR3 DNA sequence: TGTGCCAGCAGTCCAGTTGGGGACAGGGGTTACGAGCAGTACTTC.

The CDR3 here is CASSPRVNQPQHF. CDR3 coding DNA: TGCGCCAGCAGTCCTCGGGTCAATCAGCCCCAGCATTTT. The rearrangement joins TRBV4-1 to TRBJ1-5; no reliable D call. Germline assignment: CDR1 MGHRA and CDR2 YSYEKL. The V gene lost 6 bases and the J gene lost 3 bases, with 9 bases spanning the gap. CDR3 length: 13 residues.

In nucleotides, the CDR3 is TGCGCCAGCAGCCAAGGTCCCCGGGGGGCCTACGAGCAGTACTTC. It yields the protein CASSQGPRGAYEQYF. The chain carries TRBV4-1 and TRBJ2-7, with TRBD2 matching over 7 bases. From germline, CDR1 is MGHRA and CDR2 YSYEKL. This CDR3 has 15 residues. V was pared by 1 base and J by 2 bases, with 5 bases of the junction left unmatched.

CDR3 region: CASSPTRVQLYGYTF. The DNA for the CDR3 is TGTGCCAGCAGTCCGACCAGGGTCCAACTCTATGGCTACACCTTC. The V call is TRBV9, the J call TRBJ1-2; a possible D gene is TRBD1 (5 bases). The germline CDR1 and CDR2 sequences are SGDLS and YYNGEE. The CDR3 consists of 15 residues. The V gene lost 5 bases and the J gene lost 4 bases, with 18 bases spanning the gap. Full variable domain (remainder filled in from reference TRBV9 and TRBJ1-2): DSGVTQTPKHLITATGQRVTLRCSPRSGDLSVYWYQQSLDQGLQFLIQYYNGEERAKGNILERFSAQQFPDLHSELNLSSLELGDSALYFCASSPTRVQLYGYTFGSGTRLTVV.

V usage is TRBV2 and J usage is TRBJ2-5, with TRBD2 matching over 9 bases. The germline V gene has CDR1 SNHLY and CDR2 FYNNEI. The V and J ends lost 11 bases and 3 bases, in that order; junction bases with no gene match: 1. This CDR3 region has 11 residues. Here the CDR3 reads CAAGGKETQYF. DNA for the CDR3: TGTGCCGCGGGAGGGAAAGAGACCCAGTACTTC.

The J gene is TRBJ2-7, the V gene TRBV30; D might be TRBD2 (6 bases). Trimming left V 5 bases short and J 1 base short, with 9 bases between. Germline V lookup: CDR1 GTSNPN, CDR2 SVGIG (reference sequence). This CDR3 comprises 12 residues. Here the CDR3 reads CAWGGVSYEQYF. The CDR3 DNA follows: TGTGCCTGGGGCGGGGTATCCTACGAGCAGTACTTC.

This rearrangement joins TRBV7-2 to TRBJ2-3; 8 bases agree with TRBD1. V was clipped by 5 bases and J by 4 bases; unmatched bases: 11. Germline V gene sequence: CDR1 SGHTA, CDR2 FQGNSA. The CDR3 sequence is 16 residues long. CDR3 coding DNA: TGTGCCAGCAGCCCGGGGACAGGTTGGAACGCAGATACGCAGTATTTT. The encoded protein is CASSPGTGWNADTQYF.

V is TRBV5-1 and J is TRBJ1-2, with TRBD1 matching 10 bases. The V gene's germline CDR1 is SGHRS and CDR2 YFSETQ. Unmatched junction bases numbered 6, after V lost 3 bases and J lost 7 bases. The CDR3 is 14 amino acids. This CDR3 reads CASSSTGGRSGYTF. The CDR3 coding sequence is TGCGCCAGCAGCTCGACAGGGGGCAGGTCTGGCTACACCTTC.

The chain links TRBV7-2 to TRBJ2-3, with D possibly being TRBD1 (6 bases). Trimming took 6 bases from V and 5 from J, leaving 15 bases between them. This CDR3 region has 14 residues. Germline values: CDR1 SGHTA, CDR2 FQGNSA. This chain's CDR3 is CASRSPGVIDTQYF. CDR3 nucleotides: TGTGCCAGCAGATCACCAGGGGTTATAGATACGCAGTATTTT.

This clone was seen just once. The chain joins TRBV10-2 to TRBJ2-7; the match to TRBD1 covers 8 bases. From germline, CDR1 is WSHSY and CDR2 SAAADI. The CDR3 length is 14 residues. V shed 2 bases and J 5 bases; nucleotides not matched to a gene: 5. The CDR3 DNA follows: TGCGCCAGCAGTGAGCGCAGGGGGCTAGACGAGCAGTACTTC. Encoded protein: CASSERRGLDEQYF.

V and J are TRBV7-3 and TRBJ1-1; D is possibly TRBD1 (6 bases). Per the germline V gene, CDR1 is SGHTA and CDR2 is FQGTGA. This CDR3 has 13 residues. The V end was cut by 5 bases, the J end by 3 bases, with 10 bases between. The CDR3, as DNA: TGTGCCAGCAGCCTGGGGGCCCACACTGAAGCTTTCTTT. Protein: CASSLGAHTEAFF.

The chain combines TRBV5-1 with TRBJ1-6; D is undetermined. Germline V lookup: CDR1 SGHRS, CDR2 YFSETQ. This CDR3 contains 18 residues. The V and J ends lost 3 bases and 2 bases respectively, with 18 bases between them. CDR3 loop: CASSSDLPQSPYNSPLHF. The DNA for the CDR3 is TGCGCCAGCAGCTCGGACCTACCCCAAAGCCCCTATAATTCACCCCTCCACTTT.

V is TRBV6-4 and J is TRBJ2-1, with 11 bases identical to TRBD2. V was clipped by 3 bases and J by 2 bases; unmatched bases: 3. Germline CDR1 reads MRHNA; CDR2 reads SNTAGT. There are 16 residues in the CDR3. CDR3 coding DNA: TGTGCCAGCAGTGAAGATAGCGGGGGGGCCTACAATGAGCAGTTCTTC. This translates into CASSEDSGGAYNEQFF.

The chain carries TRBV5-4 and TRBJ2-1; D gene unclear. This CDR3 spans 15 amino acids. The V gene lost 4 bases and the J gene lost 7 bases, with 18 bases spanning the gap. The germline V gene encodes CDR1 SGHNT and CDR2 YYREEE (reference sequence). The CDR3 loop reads CASSPNGGSGNEQFF. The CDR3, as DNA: TGTGCCAGCAGCCCTAATGGCGGAAGTGGGAATGAGCAGTTCTTC.

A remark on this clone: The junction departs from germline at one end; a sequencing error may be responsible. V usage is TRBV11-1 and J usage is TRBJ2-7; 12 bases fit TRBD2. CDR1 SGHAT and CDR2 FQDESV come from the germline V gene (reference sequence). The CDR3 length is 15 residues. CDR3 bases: TGTGCCAGCAGCCCGCGCCCCTCGACTAGCGGGGGCTACGACTTC. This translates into CASSPRPSTSGGYDF.